This T cell receptor (beta chain) is from a study of shared clonotypes between healthy human individuals. Study-wide findings and caveats: Among donors, clonotype sharing was expected to be affected by sequencing depth. The four-donor shared clonotypes exceeded non-shared clonotypes in generation probability, with non-shared ones scoring lower. Memory subsets generally showed lower estimated richness than naive subsets.

Only in-frame clones appear in the TCRdb table, and some are missing; sequencing was by immunoSEQ multiplex PCR. The data show more than 2 million clones, with 90% to 96% seen just once and more than 0.1% held by the top ten. The germline V gene encodes CDR1 SGHTA and CDR2 FQGNSA. The CDR3 sequence is 15 residues long. V lost 2 bases and J 0 bases, leaving 10 bases between the germline ends. In regard to this clone: Antigen: not known. This CDR3 is also generated by other DNA sequences in the sample.

Specimen: naive CD4+ T cells sorted from blood. The subset here: CD45RA+ positively selected. The V call is TRBV7-2, the J call TRBJ1-2; TRBD1 might be the D (6 bases). The source is a young man in good health. The CDR3 DNA reads TGTGCCAGCAGCTTAATACAGGGCGCTAACTATGGCTACACCTTC. Translation: CASSLIQGANYGYTF.